Presented here are 22 T cell receptor beta chains from one specimen sequenced in a study of response to subunit inactivated influenza vaccine. TCRdb called the RT-PCR reads again in MiXCR, with one record for every CDR3 protein. In the table there are about 620,000 distinct CDR3 sequences, approximately 11% of which are singletons. In addition, the sample was reused for a study of T cells expressing NK-cell markers. That work states: Beta-chain TCR cDNA was generated via 5'RACE template switching with UMIs.

Here the sequenced sample was PBMCs from blood, taken on the day of vaccination. These receptors originate from a man between 50 and 59 years old who received an inactivated influenza vaccine.

The table lists this clonotype with a few counts. This sequence joins TRBV28 and TRBJ2-4; possibly TRBD1 or TRBD2 for D (5 bases each). V was trimmed by 3 bases and J by 8 bases, leaving 20 bases between them. There are 16 residues in the CDR3. Germline assignment: CDR1 MDHEN and CDR2 SYDVKM. The CDR3 loop is CASSLPGTQEWHIQYF. DNA for the CDR3: TGTGCCAGCAGTTTGCCCGGGACCCAAGAGTGGCACATTCAGTACTTC.

This sequence joins TRBV14 and TRBJ2-2; 7 bases are a match to TRBD1. The V and J ends lost 1 base and 4 bases, in that order; junction bases with no gene match: 12. The CDR3 consists of 18 residues. Germline loops: CDR1 SGHDN, CDR2 FVKESK. CDR3 DNA: TGTGCCAGCAGCCAAGGGATACGTCGGGACAGATTCACCGGGGAGCTGTTTTTT. It codes for CASSQGIRRDRFTGELFF.

This clonotype was recorded many times. This chain connects TRBV7-9 to TRBJ2-7, with D tentatively TRBD2 (5 bases). The CDR3 contains 13 residues. Trimming stripped 4 bases from V and 3 bases from J, with 10 bases between. Per germline, CDR1 SEHNR and CDR2 FQNEAQ (reference sequence). CDR3 residues: CASSSPEGYEQYF. CDR3 sequence (DNA): TGTGCCAGCAGCTCCCCAGAGGGCTACGAGCAGTACTTC. Complete variable domain (other parts from reference TRBV7-9 and TRBJ2-7): DTGVSQNPRHKITKRGQNVTFRCDPISEHNRLYWYRQTLGQGPEFLTYFQNEAQLEKSRLLSDRFSAERPKGSFSTLEIQRTEQGDSAMYLCASSSPEGYEQYFGPGTRLTVT.

The chain uses TRBV19 and TRBJ2-2, with TRBD1 identical over 8 bases. Germline values: CDR1 LNHDA, CDR2 SQIVND (reference sequence). J was trimmed by 2 bases and V by 8 bases; bases with no gene match: 1. The CDR3 extends over 13 amino acids. This CDR3 reads CASGTGNTGELFF. Written as DNA, the CDR3 is TGTGCCAGTGGGACAGGCAACACCGGGGAGCTGTTTTTT.

This chain uses TRBV10-3 with TRBJ2-7, with D perhaps TRBD1 (6 bases). Germline CDR1 ENHRY, CDR2 SYGVKD. V was pared by 3 bases and J by 1 base, with 16 bases between. The CDR3 covers 16 residues. The CDR3 DNA is TGTGCCATCAGTGACCCCCCCAGACAGGTTTCCTACGAGCAGTACTTC. This encodes CAISDPPRQVSYEQYF.

The chain has TRBV20-1 and TRBJ2-7; TRBD1 agrees at 7 bases. The CDR3 contains 15 residues. Germline CDR1 is DFQATT and CDR2 is SNEGSKA (reference sequence). V lost 6 bases to trimming and J lost 0 bases; unmatched junction nucleotides: 11. The DNA for the CDR3 is TGCAGTGCCATACCGAGGGGGCTCGTCTCCTACGAGCAGTACTTC. Amino acid sequence: CSAIPRGLVSYEQYF.

This clonotype was detected many times. This chain uses TRBV7-9 with TRBJ2-2; TRBD2 might be the D (5 bases). Trimming stripped 5 bases from V and 7 bases from J, with 14 bases between. The CDR3 runs 14 residues. Germline values: CDR1 SEHNR, CDR2 FQNEAQ (reference sequence). DNA of the CDR3: TGTGCCAGCAGCCCCCCTCTCGGGAACGGGGAGCTGTTTTTT. Amino acids: CASSPPLGNGELFF.

The chain joins TRBV11-2 to TRBJ2-7; 9 nucleotides line up with TRBD1. Looked up from germline, CDR1 is SGHAT and CDR2 is FQNNGV. The V gene end was trimmed by 4 bases and the J gene end by 4 bases; junction bases not matched to a gene: 20. This CDR3 spans 19 amino acids. For the CDR3, the DNA is TGTGCCAGCAGCTCGCCCCGGGACAGGGCGTTCAGGCCCCGGTACGAGCAGTACTTC. Translating it yields CASSSPRDRAFRPRYEQYF.

V usage is TRBV7-2 and J usage is TRBJ1-2; tentative D call: TRBD1 (5 bases). Germline V gives CDR1 SGHTA, CDR2 FQGNSA. This CDR3 comprises 13 residues. V was clipped by 3 bases and J by 4 bases, with 9 bases between them. The CDR3 nucleotides read TGTGCCAGCAGCTTTAAGGGACCCTATGGCTACACCTTC. Amino acid sequence: CASSFKGPYGYTF.

The chain employs TRBV30 and TRBJ1-2, with 7 bases fitting TRBD1. The CDR3 is 15 amino acids. V lost 4 bases, J lost 2 bases, and 10 bases stayed unmatched. Germline V lookup: CDR1 GTSNPN, CDR2 SVGIG (reference sequence). The CDR3 here is CAWTTGTEENYGYTF. CDR3 in DNA: TGTGCCTGGACTACCGGGACAGAAGAAAACTATGGCTACACCTTC.

This clonotype was counted a few times. This chain joins TRBV27 and TRBJ1-2; D possibly corresponds to TRBD1 (6 bases). Germline V gene data show CDR1 as MNHEY and CDR2 as SMNVEV (reference sequence). The V gene lost 0 bases and the J gene lost 4 bases, with 12 bases spanning the gap. The CDR3 runs 15 residues. CDR3 residues: CASSLSRGAGYGYTF. Written as DNA, the CDR3 is TGTGCCAGCAGTTTATCCCGGGGGGCTGGCTATGGCTACACCTTC.

The genes are TRBV15 and TRBJ1-1; D is unclear. Trimming removed 4 bases at V and 1 base at J, with 7 bases between. CDR1 and CDR2 (germline): LNHNV, YYDKDF (reference sequence). The CDR3 covers 13 residues. CDR3: CATSTIPNTEAFF. As DNA, the CDR3 is TGTGCCACCAGCACTATCCCGAACACTGAAGCTTTCTTT.

This clonotype was recorded at least ten times. This chain links TRBV29-1 with TRBJ2-1; 7 bases are shared with TRBD1. The CDR3 spans 13 residues. V was pared by 3 bases and J by 7 bases, with 6 bases of the junction left unmatched. The V gene's germline CDR1 is SQVTM and CDR2 ANQGSEA. Written as DNA, the CDR3 is TGCAGCGTTGAGCCTAGACAGGGAAATGAGCAGTTCTTC. Translation: CSVEPRQGNEQFF.

This clonotype was picked up many times. The V and J genes are TRBV7-9 and TRBJ1-3; 7 bases are a match to TRBD1. The CDR3 totals 15 residues. With V trimmed by 5 bases and J by 2 bases, 6 bases remained unmatched. Germline V gene sequence: CDR1 SEHNR, CDR2 FQNEAQ (reference sequence). The CDR3 loop reads CASSPTTGAGNTIYF. The CDR3, as DNA: TGTGCCAGCAGCCCCACCACAGGGGCTGGAAACACCATATATTTT.

This clonotype was picked up a small number of times. This rearrangement joins TRBV29-1 to TRBJ1-1; D perhaps matches TRBD1 (6 bases). There are 13 residues in the CDR3. In germline, CDR1 is SQVTM, CDR2 ANQGSEA. Trimming shortened V by 3 bases and J by 1 base, and 9 bases separated the two germline ends. CDR3 bases: TGCAGCGTTGATCCGACAGGGAACACTGAAGCTTTCTTT. The encoded protein is CSVDPTGNTEAFF.

V is TRBV7-9 and J is TRBJ2-3; possibly TRBD2 for D (6 bases). The ends were cut back, 2 bases at V and 8 bases at J, with 14 bases in the middle. The length of the CDR3 is 14 residues. Per the germline V gene, CDR1 is SEHNR and CDR2 is FQNEAQ (reference sequence). For the CDR3, the DNA is TGTGCCAGCAGCTTACGGGGGACCGTTGGTACGCAGTATTTT. Translation gives CASSLRGTVGTQYF. Looking up the rest from reference TRBV7-9 and TRBJ2-3 gives the full variable domain: DTGVSQNPRHKITKRGQNVTFRCDPISEHNRLYWYRQTLGQGPEFLTYFQNEAQLEKSRLLSDRFSAERPKGSFSTLEIQRTEQGDSAMYLCASSLRGTVGTQYFGPGTRLTVL.

This clonotype was recorded a few times. The chain couples TRBV18 to TRBJ2-7; no definite D call. Germline CDR1 reads KGHSH; CDR2 reads LQKENI. The CDR3 runs to 14 residues. V lost 0 bases and J 6 bases, leaving 12 bases between the germline ends. CDR3 region: CASSPPGKGGEQYF. CDR3 in DNA: TGTGCCAGCTCACCACCGGGAAAAGGTGGCGAGCAGTACTTC.

This clonotype has only a few counts. J is TRBJ2-1 and V is TRBV6-2 or TRBV6-3, with D unclear. Trimming stripped 4 bases from V and 5 bases from J, with 21 bases between. CDR1 and CDR2 from the germline V gene are MNHEY and SVGEGT. The CDR3 runs to 17 residues. Here the CDR3 reads CASSLAAAYHFNNEQFF. In DNA form, the CDR3 reads TGTGCCAGCAGTTTGGCGGCGGCATACCACTTTAACAATGAGCAGTTCTTC.

The rearrangement joins TRBV4-1 to TRBJ2-1, with TRBD2 matching over 15 bases. Germline V CDR1 and CDR2: MGHRA, YSYEKL. The CDR3 has 17 amino acids. V shed 4 bases and J 6 bases; nucleotides not matched to a gene: 7. The chain's CDR3 is CASSPGLAGGRLNEQFF. For the CDR3, the DNA is TGCGCCAGCAGCCCGGGACTAGCGGGAGGTCGTCTCAATGAGCAGTTCTTC.

On this clonotype: An end of the junction does not agree with germline; a read error may underlie this. The V call is TRBV11-2, the J call TRBJ2-2; TRBD1 matches 7 bases. Germline V gene sequence: CDR1 SGHAT, CDR2 FQNNGV. CDR3 length: 16 residues. The CDR3 bases are TGTGCCAGCAGTTTAGACAGGGTAGGGAACACCGGGGAGCTGTTTTTT. Translation: CASSLDRVGNTGELFF.

This clonotype appeared a single time. The chain uses TRBV11-3 and TRBJ2-1; D call uncertain. CDR1 is SGHNT, CDR2 YENEEA, per germline. Trimming cost V 1 base and J 2 bases, with 12 bases left between them. The CDR3 is made up of 16 amino acids. CDR3 DNA sequence: TGTGCCAGCAGCTTAGGAGGTGGGGTCACCTACAATGAGCAGTTCTTC. Translated: CASSLGGGVTYNEQFF. The full variable domain, with the rest looked up from reference TRBV11-3 and TRBJ2-1, is EAGVVQSPRYKIIEKKQPVAFWCNPISGHNTLYWYLQNLGQGPELLIRYENEEAVDDSQLPKDRFSAERLKGVDSTLKIQPAELGDSAVYLCASSLGGGVTYNEQFFGPGTRLTVL.

This clonotype was counted a few times. The chain links TRBV5-1 to TRBJ2-6; weak D call: TRBD1 (5 bases). Germline values: CDR1 SGHRS, CDR2 YFSETQ. Trimming shortened V by 0 bases and J by 0 bases, and 10 bases separated the two germline ends. The length of the CDR3 is 17 residues. CDR3 coding DNA: TGCGCCAGCAGCTTGGAGCCAGGGAACTCTGGGGCCAACGTCCTGACTTTC. It translates to CASSLEPGNSGANVLTF.